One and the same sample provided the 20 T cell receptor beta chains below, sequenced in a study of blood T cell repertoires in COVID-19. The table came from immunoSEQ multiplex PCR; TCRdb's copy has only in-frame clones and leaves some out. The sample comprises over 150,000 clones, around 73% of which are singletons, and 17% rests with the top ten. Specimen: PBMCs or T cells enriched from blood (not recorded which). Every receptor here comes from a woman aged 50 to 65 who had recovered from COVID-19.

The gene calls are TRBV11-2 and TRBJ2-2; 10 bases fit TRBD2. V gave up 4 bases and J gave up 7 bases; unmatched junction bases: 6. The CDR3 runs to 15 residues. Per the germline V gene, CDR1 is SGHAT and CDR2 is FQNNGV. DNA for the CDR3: TGTGCCAGCAGCTGGACTAGCGGCCTAAGCGGGGAGCTGTTTTTT. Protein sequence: CASSWTSGLSGELFF.

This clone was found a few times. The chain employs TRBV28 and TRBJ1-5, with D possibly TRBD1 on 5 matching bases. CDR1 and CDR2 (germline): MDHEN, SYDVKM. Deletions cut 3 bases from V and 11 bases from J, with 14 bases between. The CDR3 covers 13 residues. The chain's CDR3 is CASSLAGGMAQHF. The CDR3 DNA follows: TGTGCCAGCAGTTTGGCTGGGGGGATGGCCCAGCATTTT.

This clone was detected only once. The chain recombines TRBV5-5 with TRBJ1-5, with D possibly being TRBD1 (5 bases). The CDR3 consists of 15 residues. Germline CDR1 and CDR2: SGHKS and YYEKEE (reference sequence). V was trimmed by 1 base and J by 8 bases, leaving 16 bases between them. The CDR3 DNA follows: TGTGCCAGCAGCTTGATGCAGGGTATCGAGGAGCCCCAGCATTTT. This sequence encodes CASSLMQGIEEPQHF. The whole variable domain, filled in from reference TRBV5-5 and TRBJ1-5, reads DAGVTQSPTHLIKTRGQQVTLRCSPISGHKSVSWYQQVLGQGPQFIFQYYEKEERGRGNFPDRFSARQFPNYSSELNVNALLLGDSALYLCASSLMQGIEEPQHFGDGTRLSIL.

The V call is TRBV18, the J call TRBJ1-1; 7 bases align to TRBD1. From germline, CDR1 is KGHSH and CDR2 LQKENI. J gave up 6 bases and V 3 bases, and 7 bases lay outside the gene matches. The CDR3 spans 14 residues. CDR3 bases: TGTGCCAGCTCACCGAGAGGGACAGCCCCTGAAGCTTTCTTT. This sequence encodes CASSPRGTAPEAFF.

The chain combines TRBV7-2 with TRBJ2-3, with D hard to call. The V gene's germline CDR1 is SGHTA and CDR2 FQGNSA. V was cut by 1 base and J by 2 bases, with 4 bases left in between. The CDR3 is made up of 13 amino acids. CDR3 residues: CASSLGYTDTQYF. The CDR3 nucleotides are TGTGCCAGCAGCTTAGGTTACACAGATACGCAGTATTTT.

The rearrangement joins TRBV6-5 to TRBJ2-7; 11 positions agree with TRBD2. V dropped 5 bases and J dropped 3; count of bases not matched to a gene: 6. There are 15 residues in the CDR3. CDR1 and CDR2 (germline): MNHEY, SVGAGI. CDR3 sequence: CASSQTSGSGYEQYF. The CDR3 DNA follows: TGTGCCAGCAGTCAAACTAGCGGGAGTGGCTACGAGCAGTACTTC.

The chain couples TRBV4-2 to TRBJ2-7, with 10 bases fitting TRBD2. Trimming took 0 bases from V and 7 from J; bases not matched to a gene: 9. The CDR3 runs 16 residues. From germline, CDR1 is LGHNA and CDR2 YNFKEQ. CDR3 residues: CASSQDPAGGPGEQYF. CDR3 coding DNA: TGTGCCAGCAGCCAAGATCCAGCGGGAGGGCCTGGGGAGCAGTACTTC.

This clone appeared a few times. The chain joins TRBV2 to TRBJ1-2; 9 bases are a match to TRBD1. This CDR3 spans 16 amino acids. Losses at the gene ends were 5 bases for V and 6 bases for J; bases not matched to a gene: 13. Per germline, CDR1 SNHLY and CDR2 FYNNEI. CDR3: CASSPQTGGWNHGYTF. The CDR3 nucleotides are TGTGCCAGCAGTCCTCAGACAGGGGGTTGGAACCATGGCTACACCTTC.

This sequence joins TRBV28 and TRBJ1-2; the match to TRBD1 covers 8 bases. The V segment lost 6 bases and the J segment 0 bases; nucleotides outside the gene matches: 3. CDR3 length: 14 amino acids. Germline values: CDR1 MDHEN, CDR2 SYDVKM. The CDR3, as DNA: TGTGCCAGCAGAGTGACAGGGGCTAACTATGGCTACACCTTC. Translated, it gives CASRVTGANYGYTF.

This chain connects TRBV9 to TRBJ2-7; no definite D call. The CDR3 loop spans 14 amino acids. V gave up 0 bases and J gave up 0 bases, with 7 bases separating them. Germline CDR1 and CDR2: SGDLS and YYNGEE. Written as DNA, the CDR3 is TGTGCCAGCAGCGTAGGGCACAGCTCCTACGAGCAGTACTTC. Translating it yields CASSVGHSSYEQYF.

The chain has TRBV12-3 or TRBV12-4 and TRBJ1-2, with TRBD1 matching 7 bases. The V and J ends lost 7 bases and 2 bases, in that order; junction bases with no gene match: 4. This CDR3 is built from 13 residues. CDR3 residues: CASNLGGNYGYTF. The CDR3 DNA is TGTGCCAGCAACCTAGGGGGCAACTATGGCTACACCTTC.

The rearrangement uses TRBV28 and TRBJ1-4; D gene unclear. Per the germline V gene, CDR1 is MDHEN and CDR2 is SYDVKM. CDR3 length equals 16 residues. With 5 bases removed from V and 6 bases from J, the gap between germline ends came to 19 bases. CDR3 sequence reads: CASSIRSGFRDEKLFF. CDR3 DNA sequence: TGTGCCAGCAGTATACGGTCGGGATTTAGGGATGAAAAACTGTTTTTT.

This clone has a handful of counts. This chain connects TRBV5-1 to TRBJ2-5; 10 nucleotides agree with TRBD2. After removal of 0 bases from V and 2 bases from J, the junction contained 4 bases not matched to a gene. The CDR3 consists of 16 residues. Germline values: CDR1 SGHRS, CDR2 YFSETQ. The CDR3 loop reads CASSLGGLAPQETQYF. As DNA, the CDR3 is TGCGCCAGCAGCTTGGGGGGACTAGCGCCGCAAGAGACCCAGTACTTC.

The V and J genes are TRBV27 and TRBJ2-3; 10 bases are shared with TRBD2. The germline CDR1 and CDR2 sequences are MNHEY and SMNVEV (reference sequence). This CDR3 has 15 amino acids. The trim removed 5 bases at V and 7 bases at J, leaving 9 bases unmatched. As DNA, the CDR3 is TGTGCCAGCAGTATGGGACTAGCGATTGCATATACGCAGTATTTT. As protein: CASSMGLAIAYTQYF.

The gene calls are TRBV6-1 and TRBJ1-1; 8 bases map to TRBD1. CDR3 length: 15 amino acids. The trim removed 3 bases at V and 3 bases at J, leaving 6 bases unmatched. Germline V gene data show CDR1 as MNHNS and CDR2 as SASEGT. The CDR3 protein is CASSDNRGGDTEAFF. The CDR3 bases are TGTGCCAGCAGTGACAACAGGGGGGGGGACACTGAAGCTTTCTTT.

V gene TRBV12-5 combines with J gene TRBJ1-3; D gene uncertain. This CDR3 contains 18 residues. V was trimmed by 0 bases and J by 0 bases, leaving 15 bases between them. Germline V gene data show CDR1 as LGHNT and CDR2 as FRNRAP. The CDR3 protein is CASGLVLGRYSSGNTIYF. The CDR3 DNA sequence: TGTGCTAGTGGTTTGGTACTAGGCAGATATTCCTCTGGAAACACCATATATTTT.

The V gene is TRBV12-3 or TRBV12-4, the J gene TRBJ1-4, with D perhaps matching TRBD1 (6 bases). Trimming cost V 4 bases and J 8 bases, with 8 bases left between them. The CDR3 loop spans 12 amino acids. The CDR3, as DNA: TGTGCCAGCAGTTATACAGGGGAAAAACTGTTTTTT. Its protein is CASSYTGEKLFF.

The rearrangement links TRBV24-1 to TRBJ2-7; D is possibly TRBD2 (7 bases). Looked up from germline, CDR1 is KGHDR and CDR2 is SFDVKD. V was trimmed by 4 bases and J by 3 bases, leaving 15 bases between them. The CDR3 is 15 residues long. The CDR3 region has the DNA TGTGCCACCAGTGACTCCGGGGGGCGGGACTACGAGCAGTACTTC. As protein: CATSDSGGRDYEQYF.

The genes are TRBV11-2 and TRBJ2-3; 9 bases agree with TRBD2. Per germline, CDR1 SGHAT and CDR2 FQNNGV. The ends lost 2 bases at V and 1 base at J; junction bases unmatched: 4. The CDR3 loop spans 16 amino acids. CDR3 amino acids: CASSLRGTSRTDTQYF. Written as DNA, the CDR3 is TGTGCCAGCAGCTTAAGAGGGACTAGCCGCACAGATACGCAGTATTTT.

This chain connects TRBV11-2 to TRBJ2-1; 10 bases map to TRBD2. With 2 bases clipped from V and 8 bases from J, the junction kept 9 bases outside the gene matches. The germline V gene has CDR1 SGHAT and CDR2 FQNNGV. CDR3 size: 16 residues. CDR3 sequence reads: CASSLRRLAGGDEQFF. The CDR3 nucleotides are TGTGCCAGCAGCTTAAGGAGACTAGCGGGTGGGGATGAGCAGTTCTTC.